A selection of T cell receptor beta chains follows, all from one sample in a study of blood T cell repertoires in COVID-19. This table comes from immunoSEQ multiplex PCR, and its TCRdb copy is limited to in-frame clones, with some not included. This sample has 200,000 or so clones, with approximately 79% found just once. The source material was peripheral blood. The receptors were gathered from a man aged 55-75 years with active or convalescent COVID-19. Each CDR3 is given with its conserved first and last residue. Each record gives: D gene, clone size, V gene, J gene, CDR3 protein, CDR3 DNA. The D gene is left open where the match is weak. A row's size may be missing; if present it is once, few, many or a size class.

D: -
size: once
V: TRBV10-3
J: TRBJ2-2
CDR3: CATRRELNTGELFF
DNA: TGTGCCACGCGGAGGGAGCTGAACACCGGGGAGCTGTTTTTT

D: -
size: -
V: TRBV18
J: TRBJ1-2
CDR3: CASVTLIGDGYTF
DNA: TGTGCCAGCGTGACCCTCATAGGAGATGGCTACACCTTC

D: TRBD2
size: -
V: TRBV4-3
J: TRBJ2-7
CDR3: CASSQDVAGSYEQYF
DNA: TGCGCCAGCAGCCAAGACGTAGCGGGGTCCTACGAGCAGTACTTC

D: TRBD1
size: -
V: TRBV6-2/TRBV6-3
J: TRBJ1-4
CDR3: CASSYSLTGDSHEKLFF
DNA: TGTGCCAGCAGTTACTCCCTGACAGGGGACTCCCATGAAAAACTGTTTTTT

D: -
size: -
V: TRBV30
J: TRBJ1-4
CDR3: CAGTDSGSSNEKLFF
DNA: TGTGCCGGCACCGACTCCGGGAGCTCTAATGAAAAACTGTTTTTT

D: -
size: -
V: TRBV2
J: TRBJ1-2
CDR3: CASATGDNYGYTF
DNA: TGTGCCAGCGCGACAGGCGATAACTATGGCTACACCTTC

D: TRBD1
size: -
V: TRBV5-5
J: TRBJ2-5
CDR3: CASSLQGAETQYF
DNA: TGTGCCAGCAGCTTACAGGGGGCTGAGACCCAGTACTTC

D: -
size: -
V: TRBV3-1/TRBV3-2
J: TRBJ2-7
CDR3: CASSYLGLPGEQYF
DNA: TGTGCCAGCAGCTATCTGGGACTGCCTGGGGAGCAGTACTTC

D: TRBD1
size: -
V: TRBV30
J: TRBJ1-2
CDR3: CAWSPPGGYYGYTF
DNA: TGTGCCTGGAGTCCACCAGGGGGTTACTATGGCTACACCTTC

D: TRBD2
size: once
V: TRBV5-4
J: TRBJ2-7
CDR3: CASTRDPGGRAKEQYF
DNA: TGTGCCAGCACCCGCGATCCCGGCGGGAGGGCCAAGGAGCAGTACTTC

D: -
size: -
V: TRBV28
J: TRBJ2-1
CDR3: CASSLPGEFGEQFF
DNA: TGTGCCAGCAGTTTGCCAGGGGAGTTTGGTGAGCAGTTCTTC

D: -
size: -
V: TRBV20-1
J: TRBJ2-7
CDR3: CSAPIVEMQYF
DNA: TGCAGTGCCCCAATAGTGGAGATGCAGTACTTC

D: TRBD1
size: once
V: TRBV11-2
J: TRBJ2-2
CDR3: CASSGGQGASGELFF
DNA: TGTGCCAGCAGCGGGGGACAGGGGGCCAGCGGGGAGCTGTTTTTT

D: -
size: -
V: TRBV2
J: TRBJ2-5
CDR3: CASRREKGETQYF
DNA: TGTGCCAGCAGACGGGAGAAGGGAGAGACCCAGTACTTC

D: TRBD1
size: -
V: TRBV3-1/TRBV3-2
J: TRBJ1-4
CDR3: CASSFWTGGPTNEKLFF
DNA: TGTGCCAGCAGCTTCTGGACAGGGGGCCCAACTAATGAAAAACTGTTTTTT

D: -
size: -
V: TRBV18
J: TRBJ2-3
CDR3: CASSPPMGPSTDTQYF
DNA: TGTGCCAGCTCACCACCGATGGGGCCCAGCACAGATACGCAGTATTTT

D: TRBD1
size: -
V: TRBV14
J: TRBJ2-5
CDR3: CASSQMTGNQETQYF
DNA: TGTGCCAGCAGCCAAATGACAGGGAACCAAGAGACCCAGTACTTC